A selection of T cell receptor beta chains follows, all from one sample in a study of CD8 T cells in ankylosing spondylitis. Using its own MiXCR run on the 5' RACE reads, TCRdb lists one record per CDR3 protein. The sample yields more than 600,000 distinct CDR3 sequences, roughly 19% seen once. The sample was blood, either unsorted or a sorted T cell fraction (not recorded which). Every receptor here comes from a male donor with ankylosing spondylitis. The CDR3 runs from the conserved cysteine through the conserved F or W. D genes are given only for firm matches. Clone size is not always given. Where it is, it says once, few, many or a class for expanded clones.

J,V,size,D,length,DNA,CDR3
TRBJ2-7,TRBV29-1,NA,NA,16,TGCAGCGTGTCAGGGGTGCCGAACCTTTGGACATACGAGCAGTACTTC,CSVSGVPNLWTYEQYF
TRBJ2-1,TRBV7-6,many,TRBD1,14,TGTGCCAGCAGCTTACAGGGACAGGGCAATGAGCAGTTCTTC,CASSLQGQGNEQFF
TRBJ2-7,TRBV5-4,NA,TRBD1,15,TGTGCCAGCAGCACCGGACAGGCTTTAAACTACGAGCAGTACTTC,CASSTGQALNYEQYF
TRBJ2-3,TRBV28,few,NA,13,TGTGCCAGCAGCACGCAATTCACAGATACGCAGTATTTT,CASSTQFTDTQYF
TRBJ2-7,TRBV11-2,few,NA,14,TGTGCCAGCAGTTACGGGCCGGGTGCCTACGAGCAGTACTTC,CASSYGPGAYEQYF
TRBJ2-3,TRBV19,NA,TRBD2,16,TGTGCCAGTAGTATAGCTAGCGGGGGGGCAACAGATACGCAGTATTTT,CASSIASGGATDTQYF
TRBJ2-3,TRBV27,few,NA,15,TGTGCCAGCAGTTCCCAACCCTCTGCGGGGGATACGCAGTATTTT,CASSSQPSAGDTQYF
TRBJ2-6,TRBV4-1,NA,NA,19,TGCGCCAGCAGCCAGGCCCGGACGGATCCTCTCTCTGGGGCCAACGTCCTGACTTTC,CASSQARTDPLSGANVLTF
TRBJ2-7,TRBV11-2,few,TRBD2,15,TGTGCCAGCAGCTTAGTAGCGGGGGACCTCTACGAGCAGTACTTC,CASSLVAGDLYEQYF
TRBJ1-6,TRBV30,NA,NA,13,TGTGCCTGGAAGGGGCAGGGGAATTCACCCCTCCACTTT,CAWKGQGNSPLHF
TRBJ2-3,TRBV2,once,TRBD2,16,TGTGCCAGCAGGACTGGTGTGGGAGGGGGCACAGATACGCAGTATTTT,CASRTGVGGGTDTQYF
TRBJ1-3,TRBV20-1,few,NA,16,TGCAGTGCTAGGGGCGTGGGAGTTCTGTCTGGAAACACCATATATTTT,CSARGVGVLSGNTIYF
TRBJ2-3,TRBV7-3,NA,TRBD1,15,TGTGCCAGCAGCCTGGGACAGCCATTCACAGATACGCAGTATTTT,CASSLGQPFTDTQYF
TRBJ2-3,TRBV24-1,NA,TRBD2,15,TGTGCCACCAGCCCTACTAGCGGGAGGCCGGATACGCAGTATTTT,CATSPTSGRPDTQYF
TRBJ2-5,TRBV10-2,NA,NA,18,TGCGCCAGCAGTGACCCGGGACGGCCACCCGAGTACCAAGAGACCCAGTACTTC,CASSDPGRPPEYQETQYF
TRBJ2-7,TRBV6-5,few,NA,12,TGTGCCAGCAGCACAGGGGAGGTCGCGCAGTACTTC,CASSTGEVAQYF
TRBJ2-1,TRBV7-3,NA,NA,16,TGTGCCAGCAGCTTAGATGGCGGATCTTCCTACAATGAGCAGTTCTTC,CASSLDGGSSYNEQFF
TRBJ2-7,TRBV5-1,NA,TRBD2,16,TGCGCCAGCAGCTTGGGACTAGCGGGAGGGCGTGCCGAGCAGTACTTC,CASSLGLAGGRAEQYF
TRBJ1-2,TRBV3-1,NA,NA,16,TGTGCCAGCAGCCAAGGGACCGGGACGGCAACCACTCTCTGCACCTTC,CASSQGTGTATTLCTF
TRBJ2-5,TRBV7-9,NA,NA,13,TGTGCCAGCAGAACCCCAAGGGATGGGACCCAGTACTTC,CASRTPRDGTQYF
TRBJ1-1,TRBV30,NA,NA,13,TGTGCCTGGAGTGGGGGCCAGAACACTGAAGCTTTCTTT,CAWSGGQNTEAFF
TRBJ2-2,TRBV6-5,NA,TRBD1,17,TGTGCCAGCAGTTACTCGAAGGGTGGACAGGGGGCCGGGGAGCTGTTTTTT,CASSYSKGGQGAGELFF
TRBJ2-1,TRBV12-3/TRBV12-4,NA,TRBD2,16,TGTGCCAGCAGGGGGGGGAGCTTAGCGGTTCGGGATGAGCAGTTCTTC,CASRGGSLAVRDEQFF
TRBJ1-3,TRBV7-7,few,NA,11,TGTGCCAGCACCCCTCCCGACACCATATATTTT,CASTPPDTIYF
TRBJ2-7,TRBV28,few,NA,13,TGTGCCAGCAGTTTTTCAGGGGCCCACGAGCAGTACTTC,CASSFSGAHEQYF
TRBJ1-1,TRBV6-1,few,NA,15,TGTGCCAGCAGGCCCAGCCGGGTGGTATTTACTGAAGCTTTCTTT,CASRPSRVVFTEAFF
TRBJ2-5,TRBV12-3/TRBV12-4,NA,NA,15,TGTGCCAGCAGTCCCGGGGGTGGGTACCAAGAGACCCAGTACTTC,CASSPGGGYQETQYF
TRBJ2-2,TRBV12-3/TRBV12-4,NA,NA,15,TGTGCCAGCAGTCCGGACAGAAGTTGGACCGGGGAGCTGTTTTTT,CASSPDRSWTGELFF
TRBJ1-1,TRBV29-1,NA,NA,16,TGCAGCGGGTCGAGTCCCGGGGGCGAGAGTAACACTGAAGCTTTCTTT,CSGSSPGGESNTEAFF
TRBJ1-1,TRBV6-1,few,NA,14,TGTGCCAGCAGTGGTAGGAGATTGAACACTGAAGCTTTCTTT,CASSGRRLNTEAFF
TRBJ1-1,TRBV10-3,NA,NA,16,TGTGCCATCAGTGACTCCCCCTTGACATCGACCACTGAAGCTTTCTTT,CAISDSPLTSTTEAFF
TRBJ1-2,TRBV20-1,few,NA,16,TGCAGTGCTAGAGCCCACAACGGGGGCTTCGACTATGGCTACACCTTC,CSARAHNGGFDYGYTF